This TCR beta chain came from a study of glioma-infiltrating T cells. Germline CDR1 and CDR2: MNHNS and SASEGT. The CDR3 covers 18 residues. V trimming: 6 bases; J trimming: 0 bases; junction bases outside the gene matches: 12. Findings and limits, study-wide: Tissue-blood divergence was below expectation in non-neoplastic patients, above in gliomas.

Using RNA template, CDR3s of TCR alpha and beta were amplified with iRepertoire arm-PCR. Tissue mRNA or PBMC total RNA, about 85-400 ng, went into one-step reverse transcription and amplification. One entry per CDR3 protein results from TCRdb running MiXCR on the multiplex PCR reads. The sample carries around 140,000 distinct CDR3 sequences, about 39% recorded once. As concerns this clonotype: Its target is not known.

Sample: glioma tissue, nonneoplastic brain tissue, or PBMCs (not recorded which). J is TRBJ1-3 and V is TRBV6-1; 9 nucleotides agree with TRBD1. This receptor was taken from a human donor with low-grade glioma or glioblastoma, undergoing nonglioma brain surgery, or in good health (not recorded which). This chain's CDR3 is CASREFTGTGPSGNTIYF. The CDR3 DNA reads TGTGCCAGCAGGGAATTCACCGGGACAGGGCCCTCTGGAAACACCATATATTTT.